Listed here are 7 T cell receptor beta chains from one sample, sequenced in a study of cytomegalovirus exposure and HLA in healthy donors. Researchers ran the PCR with 60 Vbeta and 13 Jbeta primers. Clones were sequenced by immunoSEQ multiplex PCR, and TCRdb holds only the in-frame ones, with some missing. The sample records some 100,000 clones, almost 75% being singletons. The specimen sequenced was PBMCs. Every receptor here comes from a man aged 35 to 55 in good health and CMV-seronegative.

The chain carries TRBV4-1 and TRBJ1-1, with D unresolved. Trimming took off 4 bases at V and 3 bases at J, with 15 bases between the two ends. The CDR3 is 15 amino acids. Germline V gene lookup returns CDR1 MGHRA and CDR2 YSYEKL. The CDR3 region is CASSPTFRVHTEAFF. CDR3 bases: TGCGCCAGCAGCCCCACTTTCCGGGTACACACTGAAGCTTTCTTT.

The chain couples TRBV27 to TRBJ1-5; 7 positions match TRBD1. This CDR3 has 15 residues. With V trimmed by 1 base and J by 3 bases, 3 bases remained unmatched. Germline V gene lookup returns CDR1 MNHEY and CDR2 SMNVEV (reference sequence). The CDR3 DNA follows: TGTGCCAGCAGTTTATTCAGGGGGGACAATCAGCCCCAGCATTTT. As protein: CASSLFRGDNQPQHF.

This clone has more than one count but fewer than ten. The chain uses TRBV27 and TRBJ1-1; D might be TRBD1 (6 bases). Germline-derived CDR1 and CDR2 are MNHEY and SMNVEV (reference sequence). Trimming took 1 base from V and 2 from J, leaving 14 bases between them. This CDR3 contains 16 residues. The CDR3 nucleotides are TGTGCCAGCAGTTTATTTAGTGGGACAACTAACACTGAAGCTTTCTTT. This gives the protein CASSLFSGTTNTEAFF.

The gene calls are TRBV7-9 and TRBJ2-7; TRBD2 is a possible D gene (5 bases). The CDR3 sequence is 14 residues long. Trimming took off 5 bases at V and 2 bases at J, with 13 bases between the two ends. Looked up from germline, CDR1 is SEHNR and CDR2 is FQNEAQ (reference sequence). The CDR3 DNA reads as TGTGCCAGCAGCCGGACTTCCCTCGCCTACGAGCAGTACTTC. It encodes CASSRTSLAYEQYF.

Only one count was recorded for this clone. CDR3 protein: CASSSGYGQETQYF. The CDR3 DNA sequence: TGTGCCAGCAGCTCAGGTTACGGCCAAGAGACCCAGTACTTC. This chain uses TRBV7-9 with TRBJ2-5; the D is unclear. V lost 4 bases, J lost 1 base, and 10 bases lay in between. Germline CDR1 is SEHNR and CDR2 is FQNEAQ (reference sequence). The CDR3 consists of 14 residues. Supplemented by reference TRBV7-9 and TRBJ2-5, the full variable domain reads DTGVSQNPRHKITKRGQNVTFRCDPISEHNRLYWYRQTLGQGPEFLTYFQNEAQLEKSRLLSDRFSAERPKGSFSTLEIQRTEQGDSAMYLCASSSGYGQETQYFGPGTRLLVL.

This clone has only a few counts. The rearrangement joins TRBV18 to TRBJ1-5; D may be TRBD1 (6 bases). This CDR3 has 15 amino acids. V lost 3 bases to trimming and J lost 7 bases, with 16 bases between them. The germline gives CDR1 KGHSH, CDR2 LQKENI. CDR3 sequence (DNA): TGTGCCAGCTCACCGCCCGGACAGATCCCCCAGCCCCAGCATTTT. Protein sequence: CASSPPGQIPQPQHF. The whole variable domain, remainder taken from reference TRBV18 and TRBJ1-5, is NAGVMQNPRHLVRRRGQEARLRCSPMKGHSHVYWYRQLPEEGLKFMVYLQKENIIDESGMPKERFSAEFPKEGPSILRIQQVVRGDSAAYFCASSPPGQIPQPQHFGDGTRLSIL.

This clone was picked up one time. The V and J genes are TRBV19 and TRBJ1-2; 8 bases align to TRBD1. Germline V gives CDR1 LNHDA, CDR2 SQIVND (reference sequence). The length of the CDR3 is 18 residues. The V gene end was trimmed by 5 bases and the J gene end by 1 base; junction bases not matched to a gene: 15. Here the CDR3 reads CASSPLPGVGQDNYGYTF. The CDR3 region has the DNA TGTGCCAGTAGTCCCCTGCCGGGGGTGGGACAGGATAACTATGGCTACACCTTC.